These 30 T cell receptor beta chains came from one sample sequenced in a study of blood T cells in healthy people across ages. Sample-barcoded 5' priming and a J-beta primer mix drove a second PCR of roughly 7 to 11 cycles. Each CDR3 protein is one row after TCRdb ran MiXCR on the 5' RACE reads. The table records approximately 1,000,000 distinct CDR3 sequences, around two fifths of them present only once. The specimen was blood. These receptors were obtained from a man aged 18 to 29 in good health.

This clonotype was seen a handful of times. The rearrangement links TRBV7-2 to TRBJ1-1; no definite D call. CDR3 length: 15 residues. Germline CDR1 is SGHTA and CDR2 is FQGNSA. Trimming stripped 5 bases from V and 4 bases from J, with 17 bases between. CDR3 DNA: TGTGCCAGCAGCCTTACCTCGGACTCCGTCACTGAAGCTTTCTTT. It codes for CASSLTSDSVTEAFF.

This clonotype was seen a few times. This chain connects TRBV6-2 or TRBV6-3 to TRBJ1-1; D ambiguous. Per the germline V gene, CDR1 is MNHEY and CDR2 is SVGEGT. Trimming took 6 bases from V and 2 from J, leaving 10 bases between them. The CDR3 has 13 amino acids. CDR3 sequence reads: CASSYGTNTEAFF. The CDR3 DNA reads as TGTGCCAGCAGCTACGGTACCAACACTGAAGCTTTCTTT.

The V call is TRBV14, the J call TRBJ2-4; D tentatively reads TRBD1 or TRBD2 (6 bases each). Trimming removed 0 bases from V and 0 bases from J, with 18 bases in between. The V gene's germline CDR1 is SGHDN and CDR2 FVKESK. The CDR3 has 19 residues. This CDR3 reads CASSQEGGQPVLAKNIQYF. The CDR3 nucleotides are TGTGCCAGCAGCCAAGAGGGGGGACAACCCGTGCTAGCCAAAAACATTCAGTACTTC.

Only one count was recorded for this clonotype. This chain joins TRBV5-1 and TRBJ2-3, with 10 bases that match TRBD2. The CDR3 has 16 amino acids. Per germline, CDR1 SGHRS and CDR2 YFSETQ. J was trimmed by 2 bases and V by 3 bases; bases with no gene match: 6. CDR3 loop: CASSSTAGGLTDTQYF. DNA for the CDR3: TGCGCCAGCAGCTCGACAGCGGGGGGGCTCACAGATACGCAGTATTTT.

V usage is TRBV6-1 and J usage is TRBJ1-4, with TRBD1 matching 8 bases. Germline CDR1 and CDR2: MNHNS and SASEGT. This CDR3 has 19 amino acids. Trimming removed 6 bases from V and 7 bases from J; junction bases left unmatched: 22. The CDR3 region is CASSGGRDRMQKGSEKLFF. CDR3 in DNA: TGTGCCAGCAGCGGGGGTAGGGACAGGATGCAAAAGGGCTCTGAAAAACTGTTTTTT.

This clonotype was detected only a few times. The rearrangement uses TRBV12-3 or TRBV12-4 and TRBJ1-2; no clear D gene. V lost 3 bases and J 4 bases, leaving 12 bases between the germline ends. The CDR3 runs 14 residues. The CDR3 here is CASSFTKTAYGYTF. CDR3 DNA: TGTGCCAGCAGTTTTACCAAAACAGCCTATGGCTACACCTTC.

This clonotype came up a few times. The chain joins TRBV12-3 or TRBV12-4 to TRBJ1-5, with a possible D match to TRBD1 (5 bases). Trimming removed 7 bases at V and 3 bases at J, with 13 bases between. This CDR3 is 14 amino acids long. DNA for the CDR3: TGTGCCAGCACCCCGGGGCTCCTCAATCAGCCCCAGCATTTT. This gives the protein CASTPGLLNQPQHF.

The rearrangement links TRBV20-1 to TRBJ1-4, with D maybe TRBD1 (6 bases). Trimming removed 5 bases at V and 0 bases at J, with 10 bases between. The CDR3 extends over 14 amino acids. The germline CDR1 and CDR2 sequences are DFQATT and SNEGSKA (reference sequence). CDR3 coding DNA: TGCAGTGCTCCTAGGACAGCAACTAATGAAAAACTGTTTTTT. Translated, it gives CSAPRTATNEKLFF.

This clonotype has just a few counts. This sequence joins TRBV20-1 and TRBJ1-1; possibly TRBD1 for D (5 bases). With 5 bases removed from V and 3 bases from J, the gap between germline ends came to 13 bases. CDR3 length: 13 amino acids. Germline V gene lookup returns CDR1 DFQATT and CDR2 SNEGSKA (reference sequence). CDR3 sequence (DNA): TGCAGTGCTCCAAACTGGGGGGACACTGAAGCTTTCTTT. Translating it yields CSAPNWGDTEAFF.

This clonotype has only one observation. The chain is built from TRBV7-2 and TRBJ2-5; possibly TRBD1 for D (6 bases). The last part of the DNA fits TRBJ2-7 better; the J call may be wrong. The germline CDR1 and CDR2 sequences are SGHTA and FQGNSA. This CDR3 is built from 14 residues. The CDR3 is CASSLTGSGDEQYF. Written as DNA, the CDR3 is TGTGCCAGCAGCCTGACAGGTTCAGGGGACGAGCAGTACTTC.

As DNA, the CDR3 is TGTGCCAGCAGCCCCCCTACCGTCAGGCCGAAACCCTACGAGCAGTACTTC. Protein sequence: CASSPPTVRPKPYEQYF. V is TRBV6-1 and J is TRBJ2-7; D remains ambiguous. Germline V gene lookup returns CDR1 MNHNS and CDR2 SASEGT. There are 17 residues in the CDR3. Trimming removed 6 bases at V and 2 bases at J, with 23 bases between.

This clonotype was observed a handful of times. Germline and junction disagree at one end, which may indicate a read error. This sequence joins TRBV27 and TRBJ1-5; a possible D gene is TRBD1 (5 bases). Germline-derived CDR1 and CDR2 are MNHEY and SMNVEV (reference sequence). The CDR3 has 14 residues. This CDR3 reads CASATENSNRPQHF. CDR3 bases: TGTGCCAGCGCGACAGAGAATAGCAATCGGCCCCAGCATTTT.

The chain couples TRBV2 to TRBJ1-2; D is unresolved. The ends were cut back, 2 bases at V and 5 bases at J, with 15 bases in the middle. The CDR3 runs to 15 residues. Germline V gene sequence: CDR1 SNHLY, CDR2 FYNNEI. CDR3 protein: CASSEIGAGLYGYTF. CDR3 bases: TGTGCCAGCAGTGAAATTGGTGCTGGACTATATGGCTACACCTTC.

A few counts support this clonotype. The J gene is TRBJ2-3, the V gene TRBV27, with TRBD2 as a possible D gene (6 bases). Germline values: CDR1 MNHEY, CDR2 SMNVEV (reference sequence). V lost 2 bases and J lost 3, with 15 bases in between. The CDR3 spans 16 residues. Here the CDR3 reads CASSLSLASGTDTQYF. The CDR3 bases are TGTGCCAGCAGTTTAAGTCTAGCGTCCGGAACAGATACGCAGTATTTT.

This CDR3 is CASTQGQGRSMGEAFF. DNA of the CDR3: TGTGCCAGCACCCAAGGGCAGGGCCGATCGATGGGGGAAGCTTTCTTT. The chain carries TRBV12-3 or TRBV12-4 and TRBJ1-1; maybe TRBD1 (5 bases). CDR3 size: 16 residues. V lost 7 bases and J 8 bases, leaving 26 bases between the germline ends.

The chain joins TRBV6-5 to TRBJ1-5; D not certain. Trimming stripped 6 bases from V and 1 base from J, with 7 bases between. CDR3 length equals 13 residues. The germline V gene encodes CDR1 MNHEY and CDR2 SVGAGI. CDR3 residues: CASRIASNQPQHF. In nucleotides, the CDR3 is TGTGCCAGCAGGATAGCGAGCAATCAGCCCCAGCATTTT.

The rearrangement uses TRBV12-3 or TRBV12-4 and TRBJ2-1, with 7 bases lining up with TRBD2. The CDR3 contains 13 residues. Germline trimming cut 5 bases from V and 8 bases from J; bases unmatched to any gene: 6. The CDR3 region has the DNA TGTGCCAGCAGTCGAACTAGCGAGGATGAGCAGTTCTTC. It translates to CASSRTSEDEQFF.

This clonotype was seen a few times. The chain employs TRBV24-1 and TRBJ2-3, with TRBD2 as a possible D gene (5 bases). V shed 0 bases and J shed 11 bases, with 11 bases lying between them. The CDR3 has 13 residues. CDR1 is KGHDR and CDR2 is SFDVKD in the germline V gene. This chain's CDR3 is CATSDLQEVGQYF. CDR3 nucleotides: TGTGCCACCAGTGATTTGCAGGAGGTGGGGCAGTATTTT.

Points on this clonotype: Just one base apart from a much larger clone, this may be a read error. The chain couples TRBV12-3 or TRBV12-4 to TRBJ2-1, with D maybe TRBD2 (5 bases). The CDR3 consists of 13 residues. Trimming left V 6 bases short and J 6 bases short, with 12 bases between. The CDR3 sequence is CASRSGSTNEQFF. The DNA of the CDR3 is TGTGCCAGCAGGTCGGGGAGTACCAATGAGCAGTTCTTC.

The V gene is TRBV4-3, the J gene TRBJ2-5; TRBD2 agrees at 12 bases. V lost 2 bases to trimming and J lost 11 bases; unmatched junction nucleotides: 9. From germline, CDR1 is LGHNA and CDR2 YSLEER. The CDR3 covers 15 residues. The CDR3 loop is CASSQPSGGAYEQYF. The DNA for the CDR3 is TGCGCCAGCAGCCAACCTAGCGGGGGGGCCTATGAGCAGTACTTC.

This clonotype showed up just a few times. The V call is TRBV5-1, the J call TRBJ1-1; possible D gene TRBD1, 5 bases. V gave up 4 bases and J gave up 3 bases, with 13 bases separating them. Looked up from germline, CDR1 is SGHRS and CDR2 is YFSETQ. The CDR3 length is 14 residues. In DNA form, the CDR3 reads TGCGCCAGCAGCCTCGACAGTTTGGACACTGAAGCTTTCTTT. Translation: CASSLDSLDTEAFF.

This clonotype was found a few times. The CDR3: CASSSVLNTEAFF. CDR3 DNA sequence: TGCGCCAGCAGCTCGGTATTGAACACTGAAGCTTTCTTT. The chain uses TRBV5-1 and TRBJ1-1; D gene ambiguous. The CDR3 is made up of 13 amino acids. Trimming stripped 3 bases from V and 0 bases from J, with 6 bases between. The germline V gene encodes CDR1 SGHRS and CDR2 YFSETQ. Full variable domain (missing parts from reference TRBV5-1 and TRBJ1-1): KAGVTQTPRYLIKTRGQQVTLSCSPISGHRSVSWYQQTPGQGLQFLFEYFSETQRNKGNFPGRFSGRQFSNSRSEMNVSTLELGDSALYLCASSSVLNTEAFFGQGTRLTVV.

This clonotype was seen at least ten times. V usage is TRBV7-2 and J usage is TRBJ2-7; no firm D call. Germline CDR1 is SGHTA and CDR2 is FQGNSA. Trimming cost V 5 bases and J 0 bases, with 8 bases left between them. The CDR3 loop spans 13 amino acids. The CDR3 here is CASSQVSSYEQYF. The CDR3 coding sequence is TGTGCCAGCAGCCAAGTCAGCTCCTACGAGCAGTACTTC.

This clonotype was counted only a few times. The gene calls are TRBV4-3 and TRBJ1-2; D not resolved. Trimming took off 2 bases at V and 2 bases at J, with 9 bases between the two ends. This CDR3 is built from 14 residues. Germline lookup yields CDR1 LGHNA and CDR2 YSLEER. CDR3 DNA: TGCGCCAGCAGCCAAACTCTAGGGAACTATGGCTACACCTTC. Amino acid sequence: CASSQTLGNYGYTF.

This clonotype has only a few counts. The rearrangement joins TRBV11-2 to TRBJ2-7, with D tentatively TRBD1 or TRBD2 (5 bases each). This CDR3 has 13 amino acids. V was pared by 2 bases and J by 2 bases, with 7 bases between. Germline CDR1 is SGHAT and CDR2 is FQNNGV. The CDR3 coding sequence is TGTGCCAGCAGCTTAAGGGACGCCTACGAGCAGTACTTC. The encoded protein is CASSLRDAYEQYF.

This clonotype was seen only once. J is TRBJ1-1 and V is TRBV7-2; D is ambiguous. Trimming stripped 5 bases from V and 0 bases from J, with 10 bases between. The CDR3 spans 14 residues. CDR1 SGHTA and CDR2 FQGNSA come from the germline V gene. The CDR3 coding sequence is TGTGCCAGCAGCCCCTTTGACGTGAACACTGAAGCTTTCTTT. Translated, it gives CASSPFDVNTEAFF.

The V and J genes are TRBV5-1 and TRBJ2-3, with a weak D call TRBD2 (6 bases). V lost 4 bases and J lost 2, with 14 bases in between. CDR1 is SGHRS, CDR2 YFSETQ, per germline. CDR3 length: 15 amino acids. The CDR3 sequence: CASSTALATTDTQYF. The CDR3 DNA is TGCGCCAGCAGCACAGCCCTAGCGACCACAGATACGCAGTATTTT.

The chain employs TRBV7-9 and TRBJ1-5; possible D gene TRBD1, 5 bases. This CDR3 spans 13 amino acids. V was pared by 1 base and J by 9 bases, with 10 bases between. The germline CDR1 and CDR2 sequences are SEHNR and FQNEAQ (reference sequence). CDR3 in DNA: TGTGCCAGCAGCTTAGGCCACGGGGGGCCCCAGCATTTT. This sequence encodes CASSLGHGGPQHF. The variable domain in full, with the rest retrieved from reference TRBV7-9 and TRBJ1-5, is DTGVSQNPRHKITKRGQNVTFRCDPISEHNRLYWYRQTLGQGPEFLTYFQNEAQLEKSRLLSDRFSAERPKGSFSTLEIQRTEQGDSAMYLCASSLGHGGPQHFGDGTRLSIL.

The CDR3 bases are TGCAGTGCTAGAGATGGGACCACCCTACGCACAGATACGCAGTATTTT. The encoded protein is CSARDGTTLRTDTQYF. The chain couples TRBV20-1 to TRBJ2-3; tentatively, D is TRBD1 or TRBD2 (5 bases each). The CDR3 has 16 residues. V was cut by 0 bases and J by 1 base, with 14 bases left in between. Germline V CDR1 and CDR2: DFQATT, SNEGSKA (reference sequence).

This clonotype was seen a single time. The gene calls are TRBV29-1 and TRBJ1-4, with D possibly TRBD1 on 6 matching bases. Trimming removed 6 bases from V and 8 bases from J, with 19 bases in between. The CDR3 has 14 amino acids. The V gene's germline CDR1 is SQVTM and CDR2 ANQGSEA. CDR3: CSVARGGLREKLFF. The DNA for the CDR3 is TGCAGCGTCGCGAGGGGGGGGCTTCGAGAAAAACTGTTTTTT.